This T cell receptor beta chain was identified during a study of T-cell memory formation after mild COVID-19. The overall study: Largely donor-specific sequence clusters came from a couple of donors.

The authors produced TCR alpha and TCR beta cDNA libraries with sample barcodes and UMIs by 5'RACE using constant-segment primers. MiXCR, run by TCRdb on the 5' RACE reads, gives a single entry per CDR3 protein. This table has about 6,100 distinct CDR3 sequences, more than 15% appearing once. The study's findings and limits: The authors left the SARS-CoV-2 specificity of second-wave clones peaking on day 37 unconfirmed. Some clones that responded turned up in pre-infection memory, which suggests that cross-reactive memory joined in.

This clonotype occurred many times. Its specificity is unknown. The CDR3 sequence is 13 residues long. CDR1 and CDR2 (germline): DFQATT, SNEGSKA (reference sequence). The ends were cut back, 1 base at V and 6 bases at J, with 13 bases in the middle. The material sequenced was PBMCs or a T cell subset sorted from them (not recorded which). The V and J genes are TRBV20-1 and TRBJ2-7; weak D call: TRBD1 (5 bases). This receptor was identified in an adult woman who had mild COVID-19 (a few samples of this study predate the infection). Cell type and time point are not known. CDR3 nucleotide sequence: TGCAGTGCTAGAGGGTCCAGGGAACTCGAGCAGTACTTC. Residues: CSARGSRELEQYF.